The 24 T cell receptor beta chains presented below share a single source sample, sequenced in a study of chemoradiotherapy in HPV16-positive cancers. Only in-frame clones appear in the TCRdb table, and some are missing; sequencing was by immunoSEQ multiplex PCR. Of about 29,000 clones listed, roughly nine tenths were seen once; the top ten hold roughly a fifth. Source: blood, taken from a patient who underwent chemoradiotherapy. The receptor set was obtained from a human donor with HPV-associated anogenital cancer.

The gene calls are TRBV7-9 and TRBJ1-3, with 10 bases lining up with TRBD1. In germline, CDR1 is SEHNR, CDR2 FQNEAQ (reference sequence). V shed 5 bases and J 3 bases; nucleotides not matched to a gene: 4. The CDR3 loop spans 15 amino acids. CDR3 in DNA: TGTGCCAGCAGCCCGGGACAGGGGTATGGAAACACCATATATTTT. Amino acid sequence: CASSPGQGYGNTIYF. The full variable domain, rest sourced from reference TRBV7-9 and TRBJ1-3, is DTGVSQNPRHKITKRGQNVTFRCDPISEHNRLYWYRQTLGQGPEFLTYFQNEAQLEKSRLLSDRFSAERPKGSFSTLEIQRTEQGDSAMYLCASSPGQGYGNTIYFGEGSWLTVV.

The rearrangement uses TRBV10-3 and TRBJ1-6; tentatively, D is TRBD1 (5 bases). Trimming left V 0 bases short and J 6 bases short, with 9 bases between. This CDR3 is built from 15 residues. CDR1 and CDR2 from the germline V gene are ENHRY and SYGVKD. The CDR3 nucleotides read TGTGCCATCAGTGAGTCGACAGCTTTTAATTCACCCCTCCACTTT. Translation gives CAISESTAFNSPLHF.

This CDR3 reads CASSQVGGHAGELFF. CDR3 DNA: TGTGCCAGCAGCCAAGTTGGGGGGCACGCCGGGGAGCTGTTTTTT. The chain links TRBV14 to TRBJ2-2; D may correspond to TRBD1 or TRBD2 (6 bases each). The CDR3 consists of 15 residues. With 1 base removed from V and 6 bases from J, the gap between germline ends came to 12 bases. Germline V gene sequence: CDR1 SGHDN, CDR2 FVKESK.

The genes are TRBV19 and TRBJ1-1; D unresolved. Germline V gene sequence: CDR1 LNHDA, CDR2 SQIVND (reference sequence). The length of the CDR3 is 13 residues. V lost 5 bases to trimming and J lost 0 bases, with 7 bases between them. The CDR3 region is CASSDTVNTEAFF. Here the CDR3 DNA reads TGTGCCAGTAGTGATACAGTGAACACTGAAGCTTTCTTT.

This chain joins TRBV7-8 and TRBJ2-7; 7 bases fit TRBD2. This CDR3 is built from 16 residues. Losses at the gene ends were 1 base for V and 0 bases for J; bases not matched to a gene: 6. Per the germline V gene, CDR1 is SGHVS and CDR2 is FQNEAQ. In nucleotides, the CDR3 is TGTGCCAGCAGCTTAGAAGCTAGCGGAAGCTCCTACGAGCAGTACTTC. This translates into CASSLEASGSSYEQYF.

J is TRBJ1-2 and V is TRBV11-2; the match to TRBD1 covers 7 bases. CDR1 is SGHAT and CDR2 is FQNNGV in the germline V gene. The CDR3 covers 17 residues. Germline trimming cut 0 bases from V and 1 base from J; bases unmatched to any gene: 8. This chain's CDR3 is CASSLDSRQGLNYGYTF. The CDR3 DNA sequence: TGTGCCAGCAGCTTAGATAGTCGACAGGGCCTTAACTATGGCTACACCTTC.

The chain is built from TRBV7-6 and TRBJ2-3; D not resolved. The CDR3 is 13 amino acids. Trimming took 1 base from V and 0 from J, leaving 2 bases between them. From germline, CDR1 is SGHVS and CDR2 FNYEAQ. CDR3 sequence reads: CASSLDSTDTQYF. CDR3 bases: TGTGCCAGCAGCTTAGATAGCACAGATACGCAGTATTTT.

The gene calls are TRBV7-6 and TRBJ1-1, with D hard to call. V was clipped by 1 base and J by 6 bases, with 9 bases between them. Per germline, CDR1 SGHVS and CDR2 FNYEAQ. There are 13 residues in the CDR3. CDR3 in amino acids: CASSLGTGAEAFF. In DNA, the CDR3 is TGTGCCAGCAGCTTAGGGACTGGGGCTGAAGCTTTCTTT.

The V call is TRBV7-9, the J call TRBJ2-3, with TRBD1 as a possible D gene (6 bases). Trimming removed 7 bases from V and 5 bases from J, with 10 bases in between. The CDR3 has 12 amino acids. The germline CDR1 and CDR2 sequences are SEHNR and FQNEAQ (reference sequence). The CDR3 nucleotides read TGTGCCAGCACCGGGACAAAAGATACGCAGTATTTT. It is translated as CASTGTKDTQYF.

The V call is TRBV27, the J call TRBJ2-7; a weak D match, TRBD1 (6 bases). V dropped 2 bases and J dropped 3 bases, with 17 bases sitting between them. Germline CDR1 reads MNHEY; CDR2 reads SMNVEV (reference sequence). This CDR3 region has 16 residues. The CDR3 sequence: CASSLSSLGADYEQYF. For the CDR3, the DNA is TGTGCCAGCAGTTTAAGCAGTCTGGGGGCAGACTACGAGCAGTACTTC.

Judged by abundance, this clone is medium-sized. The J gene is TRBJ2-1, the V gene TRBV9; perhaps TRBD2 as D (5 bases). This CDR3 comprises 15 residues. The ends were cut back, 2 bases at V and 0 bases at J, with 9 bases in the middle. Germline V CDR1 and CDR2: SGDLS, YYNGEE. DNA of the CDR3: TGTGCCAGCAGCGTCATGGGGAGCTCCTACAATGAGCAGTTCTTC. Residues: CASSVMGSSYNEQFF.

The chain employs TRBV27 and TRBJ2-5; D is perhaps TRBD1 (5 bases). The CDR3 is made up of 13 amino acids. CDR1 MNHEY and CDR2 SMNVEV come from the germline V gene (reference sequence). Between the trimmed V and J ends, which lost 3 bases and 5 bases, there was a span of 10 bases. The chain's CDR3 is CASSLGQKETQYF. Written as DNA, the CDR3 is TGTGCCAGCAGTTTGGGGCAGAAGGAGACCCAGTACTTC.

This chain joins TRBV18 and TRBJ2-7, with D possibly being TRBD2 (6 bases). This CDR3 is 14 amino acids long. Germline loops: CDR1 KGHSH, CDR2 LQKENI. V lost 2 bases and J 1 base, leaving 9 bases between the germline ends. DNA for the CDR3: TGTGCCAGCTCACCAGCGGGGCAATCCTACGAGCAGTACTTC. Residues: CASSPAGQSYEQYF.

This clone was seen a single time. The chain combines TRBV5-1 with TRBJ1-1; 7 bases agree with TRBD1. The CDR3 has 17 amino acids. V shed 0 bases, J shed 1 base, and the junction held 9 bases outside the gene matches. Germline assignment: CDR1 SGHRS and CDR2 YFSETQ. CDR3 sequence (DNA): TGCGCCAGCAGCTTGGGGGTTTGGGGACAGCCGAACACTGAAGCTTTCTTT. It specifies CASSLGVWGQPNTEAFF.

This clone was recorded a few times. V and J are TRBV2 and TRBJ2-7, with 7 bases that match TRBD1. The length of the CDR3 is 14 residues. Germline V gene sequence: CDR1 SNHLY, CDR2 FYNNEI. Trimming at V came to 6 bases and at J to 0 bases, leaving 5 bases not matched to a gene. CDR3 sequence: CASRGRQGSYEQYF. In DNA, the CDR3 is TGTGCCAGCAGGGGGAGACAGGGCTCCTACGAGCAGTACTTC.

This rearrangement joins TRBV6-6 to TRBJ1-6, with 7 bases identical to TRBD1. The CDR3 runs to 15 residues. V lost 6 bases, J lost 7 bases, and 9 bases stayed unmatched. Germline CDR1 reads MNHNY; CDR2 reads SVGAGI (reference sequence). In nucleotides, the CDR3 is TGTGCCAGCAGACCGACAGGGAGGAACAATTCACCCCTCCACTTT. Encoded protein: CASRPTGRNNSPLHF.

The genes are TRBV28 and TRBJ2-5; 7 bases line up with TRBD2. Germline assignment: CDR1 MDHEN and CDR2 SYDVKM. V was clipped by 6 bases and J by 2 bases; unmatched bases: 12. This CDR3 has 16 amino acids. CDR3 nucleotides: TGTGCCAGCAGCGAGGTCGGGCGGGGGTGGCAAGAGACCCAGTACTTC. It specifies CASSEVGRGWQETQYF.

CDR3 residues: CASSPAGQYQETQYF. For the CDR3, the DNA is TGTGCCAGCAGCCCTGCAGGGCAGTACCAAGAGACCCAGTACTTC. V usage is TRBV7-2 and J usage is TRBJ2-5; a possible D gene is TRBD1 (5 bases). V was clipped by 5 bases and J by 0 bases, with 13 bases between them. CDR1 is SGHTA, CDR2 FQGNSA, per germline. This CDR3 comprises 15 residues.

The genes are TRBV30 and TRBJ1-5; D is possibly TRBD1 (5 bases). This CDR3 contains 14 residues. Germline V gives CDR1 GTSNPN, CDR2 SVGIG (reference sequence). The V end was cut by 2 bases, the J end by 0 bases, with 8 bases between. Here the CDR3 reads CAWSLDTSNQPQHF. CDR3 coding DNA: TGTGCCTGGAGTTTGGACACTAGCAATCAGCCCCAGCATTTT.

The rearrangement links TRBV18 to TRBJ2-3; 10 bases agree with TRBD2. Germline loops: CDR1 KGHSH, CDR2 LQKENI. This CDR3 is built from 16 residues. V shed 5 bases, J shed 5 bases, and the junction held 10 bases outside the gene matches. The DNA for the CDR3 is TGTGCCAGCTCAATGGGGCTAGCGGGAGATCAAGATACGCAGTATTTT. Translating gives CASSMGLAGDQDTQYF.

V is TRBV14 and J is TRBJ2-5; maybe TRBD1 (6 bases). V shed 3 bases and J shed 9 bases, with 20 bases lying between them. This CDR3 has 15 amino acids. Germline V gene data show CDR1 as SGHDN and CDR2 as FVKESK. CDR3 sequence: CASSQPSTGLRAQYF. Here the CDR3 DNA reads TGTGCCAGCAGCCAGCCCTCGACAGGACTTCGGGCCCAGTACTTC.

The chain employs TRBV6-1 and TRBJ2-7; 7 nucleotides match TRBD2. The ends lost 3 bases at V and 1 base at J; junction bases unmatched: 3. From germline, CDR1 is MNHNS and CDR2 SASEGT. The CDR3 consists of 14 residues. CDR3 sequence (DNA): TGTGCCAGCAGTGAGGGCGGGGGTTCCTACGAGCAGTACTTC. Translation: CASSEGGGSYEQYF.

The chain joins TRBV5-6 to TRBJ2-1, with D perhaps given as TRBD1 or TRBD2 (6 bases each). This CDR3 has 17 amino acids. The V and J ends lost 4 bases and 2 bases respectively, with 19 bases between them. Germline V lookup: CDR1 SGHDT, CDR2 YYEEEE. The CDR3 DNA reads as TGTGCCAGCAGCCCCTGGCGAGGGGGGAGGACCTACAATGAGCAGTTCTTC. Protein product: CASSPWRGGRTYNEQFF. The variable domain in full, completed from reference TRBV5-6 and TRBJ2-1, reads DAGVTQSPTHLIKTRGQQVTLRCSPKSGHDTVSWYQQALGQGPQFIFQYYEEEERQRGNFPDRFSGHQFPNYSSELNVNALLLGDSALYLCASSPWRGGRTYNEQFFGPGTRLTVL.

The gene calls are TRBV19 and TRBJ2-3; D assignment may be TRBD1 or TRBD2 (6 bases each). V lost 5 bases, J lost 2 bases, and 14 bases lay in between. The CDR3 spans 15 residues. CDR1 and CDR2 (germline): LNHDA, SQIVND (reference sequence). CDR3 region: CASSEGGALTDTQYF. DNA of the CDR3: TGTGCCAGTAGTGAGGGGGGAGCGCTCACAGATACGCAGTATTTT.